This entry lists 20 T cell receptor beta chains sequenced from one sample in a study of cytomegalovirus exposure and HLA in healthy donors. The PCR had 60 Vbeta and 13 Jbeta primers. Clones were read by immunoSEQ multiplex PCR, and TCRdb kept only the in-frame ones, dropping some. The sample lists about 200,000 clones, over 75% occurring once. The specimen was PBMCs. Receptor source: a man younger than 35 in good health and CMV-seronegative.

The chain uses TRBV27 and TRBJ2-3; a possible D gene is TRBD2 (6 bases). The CDR3 is 19 residues long. Germline V gene data show CDR1 as MNHEY and CDR2 as SMNVEV (reference sequence). Trimming cost V 5 bases and J 2 bases, with 26 bases left between them. CDR3 protein: CASSPPRVGDSYPTDTQYF. DNA for the CDR3: TGTGCCAGCAGTCCCCCCCGGGTCGGGGACTCTTACCCCACAGATACGCAGTATTTT.

This clone has only a few counts. The rearrangement joins TRBV6-5 to TRBJ1-1, with 10 bases lining up with TRBD1. The CDR3 totals 15 residues. Trimming at V came to 0 bases and at J to 8 bases, leaving 6 bases not matched to a gene. Germline V gives CDR1 MNHEY, CDR2 SVGAGI. The CDR3 reads CASSYSGGTGEEAFF. The CDR3, as DNA: TGTGCCAGCAGTTACTCGGGGGGGACAGGGGAGGAAGCTTTCTTT.

V usage is TRBV5-1 and J usage is TRBJ2-7; possible D gene TRBD1, 6 bases. Germline V gene lookup returns CDR1 SGHRS and CDR2 YFSETQ. V lost 5 bases and J 0 bases, leaving 15 bases between the germline ends. The CDR3 sequence is 15 residues long. The CDR3 protein is CASSSGTLSSYEQYF. The CDR3 nucleotides are TGCGCCAGCAGTTCCGGGACATTGAGCTCCTACGAGCAGTACTTC.

This clone came up a few times. The genes are TRBV20-1 and TRBJ2-7; unclear D gene. Trimming removed 5 bases at V and 3 bases at J, with 8 bases between. CDR3 size: 11 residues. Germline V gene sequence: CDR1 DFQATT, CDR2 SNEGSKA (reference sequence). The CDR3 sequence is CSAGYSYEQYF. The CDR3 DNA is TGCAGTGCTGGATACAGCTACGAGCAGTACTTC.

J is TRBJ1-1 and V is TRBV11-3; the D gene is possibly TRBD1 (5 bases). The CDR3 spans 14 residues. V gave up 4 bases and J gave up 0 bases, with 9 bases separating them. From germline, CDR1 is SGHNT and CDR2 YENEEA. The CDR3 coding sequence is TGTGCCAGCAGCTCCCGGACAATGAACACTGAAGCTTTCTTT. Translated, it gives CASSSRTMNTEAFF.

The V and J genes are TRBV30 and TRBJ1-3; 7 positions agree with TRBD1. Germline V CDR1 and CDR2: GTSNPN, SVGIG (reference sequence). Losses at the gene ends were 4 bases for V and 6 bases for J; bases not matched to a gene: 6. The CDR3 sequence is 13 residues long. CDR3 nucleotide sequence: TGTGCCTGGAACAGGGGACCTGAAAACACCATATATTTT. This encodes CAWNRGPENTIYF.

This chain joins TRBV11-3 and TRBJ2-5; D perhaps matches TRBD2 (6 bases). V was pared by 5 bases and J by 7 bases, with 14 bases between. The CDR3 extends over 13 amino acids. Germline loops: CDR1 SGHNT, CDR2 YENEEA. CDR3 sequence (DNA): TGTGCCAGCAGCACCGGAGGGGTGGGGACCCAGTACTTC. It translates to CASSTGGVGTQYF.

This clone was recorded only once. The chain carries TRBV27 and TRBJ1-2; 7 bases align to TRBD1. Germline CDR1 reads MNHEY; CDR2 reads SMNVEV (reference sequence). Losses at the gene ends were 3 bases for V and 6 bases for J; bases not matched to a gene: 4. This CDR3 comprises 13 residues. CDR3 region: CASSFVGGNGYTF. CDR3 in DNA: TGTGCCAGCAGTTTTGTAGGGGGCAATGGCTACACCTTC.

The chain recombines TRBV15 with TRBJ2-3; 9 bases match TRBD1. Germline-derived CDR1 and CDR2 are LNHNV and YYDKDF (reference sequence). The length of the CDR3 is 15 residues. J was trimmed by 3 bases and V by 0 bases; bases with no gene match: 1. The CDR3 nucleotides read TGTGCCACCAGCAGAGAACAGGGGGCAACAGATACGCAGTATTTT. Its protein product is CATSREQGATDTQYF. Supplemented by reference TRBV15 and TRBJ2-3, the full variable domain reads DAMVIQNPRYQVTQFGKPVTLSCSQTLNHNVMYWYQQKSSQAPKLLFHYYDKDFNNEADTPDNFQSRRPNTSFCFLDIRSPGLGDTAMYLCATSREQGATDTQYFGPGTRLTVL.

V usage is TRBV4-2 and J usage is TRBJ2-1; TRBD1 matches at 7 bases. The CDR3 is 15 residues long. Germline lookup yields CDR1 LGHNA and CDR2 YNFKEQ. V lost 4 bases, J lost 5 bases, and 8 bases stayed unmatched. CDR3 sequence: CASSLSGQANNEQFF. CDR3 nucleotides: TGTGCCAGCAGCCTCTCAGGACAGGCCAACAATGAGCAGTTCTTC.

This clone was counted once. V is TRBV19 and J is TRBJ2-1; 11 bases are shared with TRBD2. Trimming cost V 10 bases and J 1 base; bases outside gene matches: 3. The CDR3 extends over 14 amino acids. Per germline, CDR1 LNHDA and CDR2 SQIVND (reference sequence). The CDR3 region is CATTSGSSYNEQFF. DNA for the CDR3: TGTGCCACAACTAGCGGGAGTTCCTACAATGAGCAGTTCTTC. Based on the CDR3 plus reference TRBV19 and TRBJ2-1, the full variable domain is DGGITQSPKYLFRKEGQNVTLSCEQNLNHDAMYWYRQDPGQGLRLIYYSQIVNDFQKGDIAEGYSVSREKKESFPLTVTSAQKNPTAFYLCATTSGSSYNEQFFGPGTRLTVL.

This clone has a handful of counts. The chain carries TRBV5-5 and TRBJ1-5; TRBD1 aligns across 8 bases. Looked up from germline, CDR1 is SGHKS and CDR2 is YYEKEE (reference sequence). This CDR3 is built from 17 residues. V was pared by 4 bases and J by 0 bases, with 9 bases of the junction left unmatched. This CDR3 is CASSGGTGSYSNQPQHF. The CDR3 DNA reads TGTGCCAGCAGCGGGGGGACAGGCTCTTATAGCAATCAGCCCCAGCATTTT.

Only a few counts were recorded for this clone. CDR3 DNA sequence: TGCGCCAGCAGCCAAGATTCAGGGAACACCGGGGAGCTGTTTTTT. Translation: CASSQDSGNTGELFF. The chain combines TRBV4-3 with TRBJ2-2; D not certain. The V end lost 0 bases, the J end lost 1 base, and 6 bases lay between the germline ends. This CDR3 has 15 amino acids. Germline CDR1 is LGHNA and CDR2 is YSLEER.

The chain is built from TRBV28 and TRBJ1-5; D perhaps matches TRBD1 (5 bases). Trimming shortened V by 7 bases and J by 4 bases, and 11 bases separated the two germline ends. CDR1 is MDHEN and CDR2 is SYDVKM in the germline V gene. The CDR3 covers 13 residues. The CDR3 bases are TGTGCCAGCACCTTGGGGGGGAATCAGCCCCAGCATTTT. Translation gives CASTLGGNQPQHF.

This clone was counted only a few times. The chain joins TRBV5-1 to TRBJ2-4; 13 nucleotides match TRBD2. The CDR3 loop spans 20 amino acids. Germline loops: CDR1 SGHRS, CDR2 YFSETQ. V shed 2 bases and J 6 bases; nucleotides not matched to a gene: 17. The DNA for the CDR3 is TGCGCCAGCAGCTTAGCCGGACTAGCGGGAGAGTTGGGGACGGTAAACATTCAGTACTTC. It yields the protein CASSLAGLAGELGTVNIQYF.

The rearrangement links TRBV5-1 to TRBJ1-4; 9 bases agree with TRBD1. CDR3 length: 15 amino acids. Unmatched junction bases numbered 9, after V lost 4 bases and J lost 8 bases. CDR1 is SGHRS and CDR2 is YFSETQ in the germline V gene. CDR3 sequence: CASSAFPGQGEKLFF. DNA for the CDR3: TGCGCCAGCAGCGCCTTCCCGGGACAGGGAGAAAAACTGTTTTTT.

J is TRBJ2-3 and V is TRBV6-5; TRBD1 agrees at 8 bases. The CDR3 is made up of 13 amino acids. Germline values: CDR1 MNHEY, CDR2 SVGAGI. J was trimmed by 3 bases and V by 7 bases; bases with no gene match: 3. DNA of the CDR3: TGTGCCAGCATTAGACAGGGGACAGATACGCAGTATTTT. This encodes CASIRQGTDTQYF.

This sequence joins TRBV5-1 and TRBJ1-5, with D unresolved. Germline V gene data show CDR1 as SGHRS and CDR2 as YFSETQ. Trimming removed 0 bases from V and 5 bases from J, with 6 bases in between. This CDR3 has 13 residues. CDR3 nucleotides: TGCGCCAGCAGCTTGGCGGGTCATCAGCCCCAGCATTTT. Its translation is CASSLAGHQPQHF.

The chain is built from TRBV7-2 and TRBJ2-5, with 11 bases that match TRBD2. V shed 4 bases and J 5 bases; nucleotides not matched to a gene: 9. Germline V gene lookup returns CDR1 SGHTA and CDR2 FQGNSA. The CDR3 runs 16 residues. The CDR3 bases are TGTGCCAGCAGCTACCCTAGCGGGAGGTCCAGGGAGACCCAGTACTTC. Amino acid sequence: CASSYPSGRSRETQYF.

V gene TRBV6-1 combines with J gene TRBJ2-7, with 10 bases fitting TRBD1. This CDR3 spans 15 amino acids. From germline, CDR1 is MNHNS and CDR2 SASEGT. V lost 3 bases to trimming and J lost 5 bases; unmatched junction nucleotides: 7. CDR3 sequence reads: CASSDPGTGVNEQYF. CDR3 DNA: TGTGCCAGCAGTGACCCCGGGACAGGGGTGAACGAGCAGTACTTC.